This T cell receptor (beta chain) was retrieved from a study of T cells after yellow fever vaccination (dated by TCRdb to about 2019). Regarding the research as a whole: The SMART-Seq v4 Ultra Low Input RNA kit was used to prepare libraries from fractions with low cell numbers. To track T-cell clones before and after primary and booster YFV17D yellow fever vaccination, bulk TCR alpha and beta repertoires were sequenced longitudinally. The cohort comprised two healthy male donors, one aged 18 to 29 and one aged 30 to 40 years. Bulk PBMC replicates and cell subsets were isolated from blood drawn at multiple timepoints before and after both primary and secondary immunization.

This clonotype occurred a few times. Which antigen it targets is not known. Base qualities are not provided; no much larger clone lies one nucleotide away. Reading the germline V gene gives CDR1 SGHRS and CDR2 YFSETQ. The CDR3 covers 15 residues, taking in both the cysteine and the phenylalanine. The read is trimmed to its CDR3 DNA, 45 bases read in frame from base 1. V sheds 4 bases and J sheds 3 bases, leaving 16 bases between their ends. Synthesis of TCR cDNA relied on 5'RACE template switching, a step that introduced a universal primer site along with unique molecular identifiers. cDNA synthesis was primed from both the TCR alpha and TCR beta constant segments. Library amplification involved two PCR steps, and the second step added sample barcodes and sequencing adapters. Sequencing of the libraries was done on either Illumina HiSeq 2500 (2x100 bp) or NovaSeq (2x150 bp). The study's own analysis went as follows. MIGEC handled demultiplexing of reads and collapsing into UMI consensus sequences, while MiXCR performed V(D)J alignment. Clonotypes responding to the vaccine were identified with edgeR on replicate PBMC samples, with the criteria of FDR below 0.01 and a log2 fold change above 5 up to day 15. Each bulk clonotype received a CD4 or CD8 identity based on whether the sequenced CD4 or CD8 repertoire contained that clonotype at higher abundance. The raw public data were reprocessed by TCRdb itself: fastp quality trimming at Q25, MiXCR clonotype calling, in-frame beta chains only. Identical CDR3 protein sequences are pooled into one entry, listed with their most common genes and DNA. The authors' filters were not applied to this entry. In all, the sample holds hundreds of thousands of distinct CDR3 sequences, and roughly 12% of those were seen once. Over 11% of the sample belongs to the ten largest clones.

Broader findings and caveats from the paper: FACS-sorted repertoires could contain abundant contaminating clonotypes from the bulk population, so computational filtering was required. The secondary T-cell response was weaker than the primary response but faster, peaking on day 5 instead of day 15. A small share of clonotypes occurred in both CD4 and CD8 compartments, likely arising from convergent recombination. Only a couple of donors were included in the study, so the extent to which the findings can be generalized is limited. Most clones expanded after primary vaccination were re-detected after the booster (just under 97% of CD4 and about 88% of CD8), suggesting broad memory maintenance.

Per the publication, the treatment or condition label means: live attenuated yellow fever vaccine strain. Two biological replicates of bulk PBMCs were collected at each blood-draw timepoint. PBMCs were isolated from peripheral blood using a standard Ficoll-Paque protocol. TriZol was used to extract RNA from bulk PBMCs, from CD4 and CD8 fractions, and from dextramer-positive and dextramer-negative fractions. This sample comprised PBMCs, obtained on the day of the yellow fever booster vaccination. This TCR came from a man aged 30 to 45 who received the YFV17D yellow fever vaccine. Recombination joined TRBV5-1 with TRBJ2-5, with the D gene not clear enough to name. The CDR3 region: CASSQQLSTEETQYF. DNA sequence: TGCGCCAGCAGCCAGCAGCTAAGTACAGAAGAGACCCAGTACTTC.